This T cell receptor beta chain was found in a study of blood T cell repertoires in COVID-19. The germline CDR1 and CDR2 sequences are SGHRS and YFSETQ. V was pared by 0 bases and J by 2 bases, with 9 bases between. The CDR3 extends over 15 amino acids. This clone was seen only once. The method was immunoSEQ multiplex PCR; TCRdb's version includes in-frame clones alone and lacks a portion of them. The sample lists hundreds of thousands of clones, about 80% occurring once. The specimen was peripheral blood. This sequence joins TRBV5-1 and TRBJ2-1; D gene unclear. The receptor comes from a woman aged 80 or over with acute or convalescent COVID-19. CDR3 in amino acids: CASSLGLQTYNEQFF. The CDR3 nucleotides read TGCGCCAGCAGCTTGGGTCTACAGACCTACAATGAGCAGTTCTTC.